This entry describes one TCR beta chain. Which antigen it targets is not known. There are no base qualities to consult, and no much larger clone falls within one base. This entry comes from a study of T cell repertoires in cytomegalovirus infection (dated by TCRdb to about 2019). For the study in its entirety: Recently identified HLA-C-restricted CMV epitopes, whose presentation resists viral immunomodulation, were targeted by peptide stimulations together with well-studied HLA-B-restricted epitopes. Donor HLA type was relevant to the analysis, as public TCR beta signatures indicated carriage of CMV infection together with the matching HLA type.

The investigation overall reported the following: The ex vivo response was dominated by HLA-C-restricted CMV-specific TCR beta clonotypes, which also provided the single most frequent clonotype in two of eight donors. Carriers of CMV infection plus the relevant HLA type were discriminated by the cumulative frequency of public TCR beta family members in the study cohort and in an independent 352-donor cohort.

The treatment or condition label corresponds to: in vitro stimulation with specific CMV peptide epitopes to enrich CMV-specific T cells. The instrument given in TCRdb is Illumina HiSeq 1500. Through fastp at Q25 and MiXCR, TCRdb rebuilt clones from the public reads, retaining in-frame beta chains. Rows merge per CDR3 protein into single entries with the most common DNA and genes. The sample records about 920,000 distinct CDR3 sequences, around 31% of which are singletons. Jointly, the top ten make up more than 12% of the sample. Spanning cysteine to phenylalanine, the CDR3 consists of 16 amino acids. Only CDR3 DNA remains: 48 bases, in frame from the first base. The junction shows trimming of 3 bases on V and 4 bases on J, and the gene matches do not reach 9 bases of it. Looking up the germline V gene (reference sequence) yields CDR1 DFQATT and CDR2 SNEGSKA.

The sequencing used cultured CD8+ T cells from PBMCs, collected from culture after CMV antigen stimulation. This sequence originates from a human donor in good health (CMV status not recorded). Some clones in this sample may be carry-over from other donors' samples. The chain is made from TRBV20-1 and TRBJ2-1, with 10 bases aligning to TRBD1. The nucleotides read TGCAGTGCTAGTTTCGCCGGGACAGGGGCGTACAATGAGCAGTTCTTC. This yields the protein CSASFAGTGAYNEQFF.